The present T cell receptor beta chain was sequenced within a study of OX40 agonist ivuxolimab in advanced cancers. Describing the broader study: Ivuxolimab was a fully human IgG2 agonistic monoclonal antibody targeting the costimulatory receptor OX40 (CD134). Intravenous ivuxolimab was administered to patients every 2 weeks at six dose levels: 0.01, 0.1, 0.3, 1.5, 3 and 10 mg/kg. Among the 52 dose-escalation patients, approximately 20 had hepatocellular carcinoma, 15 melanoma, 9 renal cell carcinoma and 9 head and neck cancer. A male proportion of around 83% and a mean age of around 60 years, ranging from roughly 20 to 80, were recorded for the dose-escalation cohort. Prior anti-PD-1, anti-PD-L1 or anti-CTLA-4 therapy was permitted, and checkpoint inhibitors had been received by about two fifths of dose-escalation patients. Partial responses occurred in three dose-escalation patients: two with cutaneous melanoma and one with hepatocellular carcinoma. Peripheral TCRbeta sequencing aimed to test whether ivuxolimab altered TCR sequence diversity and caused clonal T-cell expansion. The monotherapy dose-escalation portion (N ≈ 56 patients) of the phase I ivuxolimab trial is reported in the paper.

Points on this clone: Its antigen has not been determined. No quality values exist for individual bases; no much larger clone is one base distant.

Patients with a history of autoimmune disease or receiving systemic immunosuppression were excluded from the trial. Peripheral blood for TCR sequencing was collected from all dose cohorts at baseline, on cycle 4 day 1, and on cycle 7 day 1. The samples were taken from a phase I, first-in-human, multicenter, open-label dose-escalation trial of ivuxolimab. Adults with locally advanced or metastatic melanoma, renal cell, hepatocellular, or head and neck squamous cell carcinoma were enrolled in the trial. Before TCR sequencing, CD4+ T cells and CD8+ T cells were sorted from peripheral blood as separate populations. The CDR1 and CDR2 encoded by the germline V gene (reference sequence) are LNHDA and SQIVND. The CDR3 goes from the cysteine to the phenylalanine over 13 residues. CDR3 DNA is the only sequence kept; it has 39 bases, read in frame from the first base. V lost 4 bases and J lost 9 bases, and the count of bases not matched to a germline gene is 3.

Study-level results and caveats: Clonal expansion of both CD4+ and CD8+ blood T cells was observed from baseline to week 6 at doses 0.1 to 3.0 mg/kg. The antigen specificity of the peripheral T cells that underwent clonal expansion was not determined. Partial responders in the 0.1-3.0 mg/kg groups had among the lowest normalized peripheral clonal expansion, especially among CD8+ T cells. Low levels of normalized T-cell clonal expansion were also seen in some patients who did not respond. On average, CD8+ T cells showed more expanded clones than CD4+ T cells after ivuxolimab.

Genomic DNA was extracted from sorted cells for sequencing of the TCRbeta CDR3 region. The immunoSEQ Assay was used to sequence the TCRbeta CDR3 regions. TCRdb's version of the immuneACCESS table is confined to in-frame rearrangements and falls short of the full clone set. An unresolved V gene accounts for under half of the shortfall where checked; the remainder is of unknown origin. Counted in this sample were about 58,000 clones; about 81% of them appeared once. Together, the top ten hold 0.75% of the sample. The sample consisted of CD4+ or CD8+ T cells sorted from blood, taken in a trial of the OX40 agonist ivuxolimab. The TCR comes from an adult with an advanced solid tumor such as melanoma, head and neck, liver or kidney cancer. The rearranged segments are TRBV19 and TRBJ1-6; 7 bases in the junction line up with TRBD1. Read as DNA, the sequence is TGTGCCAGTAGTACAGGGGGTGGTTCACCCCTCCACTTT. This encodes CASSTGGGSPLHF.